Reported below is one T cell receptor (beta chain). The sample originates from a study of neoadjuvant anti-PD-1 for oral cavity cancer. Study-level background: Around day 43, patients without progression received a fourth nivolumab dose before surgery.

Sequencing used immunoSEQ multiplex PCR; TCRdb keeps in-frame clones, though not all of them. Of 7,200 or so clones in the sample, roughly 54% were seen once. The CDR3 contains 10 residues. Germline V gene sequence: CDR1 DFQATT, CDR2 SNEGSKA (reference sequence). The germline V and J ends were trimmed by 6 bases and 6 bases, with 7 bases remaining between them. This chain joins TRBV20-1 and TRBJ2-3; no reliable D call. The source material was tumor tissue, sampled before nivolumab (anti-PD-1) treatment. The clonotype was recovered from a person between 40 and 80 years old with oral cavity squamous cell carcinoma. This CDR3 is CSAVRDTQYF. The CDR3 nucleotides read TGCAGTGCGGTTAGGGATACGCAGTATTTT.